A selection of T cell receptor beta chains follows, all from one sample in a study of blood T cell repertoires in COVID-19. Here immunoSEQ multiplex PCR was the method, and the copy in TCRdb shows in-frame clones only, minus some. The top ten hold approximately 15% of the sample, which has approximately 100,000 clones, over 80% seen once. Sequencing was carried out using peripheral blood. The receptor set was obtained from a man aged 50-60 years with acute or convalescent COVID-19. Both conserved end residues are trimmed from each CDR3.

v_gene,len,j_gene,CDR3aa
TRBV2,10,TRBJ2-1,ASFFRDNEQF
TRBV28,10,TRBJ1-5,ASSYRRQPQH
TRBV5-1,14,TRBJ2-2,ASSSQVGSNTGELF
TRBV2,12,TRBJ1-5,ASSEDRVGQPQH
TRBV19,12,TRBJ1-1,ASSLLGADTEAF
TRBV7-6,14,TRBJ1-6,ASSSSQGTYNSPLH
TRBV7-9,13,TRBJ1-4,ASSFWTGGPERLF
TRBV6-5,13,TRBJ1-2,ASREMIGGSYGYT
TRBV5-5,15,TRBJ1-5,ASSLWRRGIGNQPQH
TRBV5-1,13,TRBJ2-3,ASCRGALIGDTQY
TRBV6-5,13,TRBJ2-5,ASSPLAGAQETQY
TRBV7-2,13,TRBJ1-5,ASSFQGASNQPQH
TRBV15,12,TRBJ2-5,ATSRDLVSETQY
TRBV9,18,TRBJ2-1,ASSVQTGTNSFASYNEQF
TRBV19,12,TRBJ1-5,ASFQPGTNQPQH